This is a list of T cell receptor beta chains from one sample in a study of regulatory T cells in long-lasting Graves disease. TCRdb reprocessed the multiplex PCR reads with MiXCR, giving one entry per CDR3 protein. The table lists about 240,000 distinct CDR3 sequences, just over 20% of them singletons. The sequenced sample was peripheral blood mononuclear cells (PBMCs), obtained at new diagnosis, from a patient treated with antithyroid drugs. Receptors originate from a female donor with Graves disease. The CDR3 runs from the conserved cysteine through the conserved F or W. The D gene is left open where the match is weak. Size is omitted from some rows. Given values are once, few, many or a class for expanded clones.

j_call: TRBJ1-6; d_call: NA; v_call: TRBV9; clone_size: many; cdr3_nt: TGTGCCAGCAGCGACGGGGTCTATAATTCACCCCTCCACTTT; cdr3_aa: CASSDGVYNSPLHF
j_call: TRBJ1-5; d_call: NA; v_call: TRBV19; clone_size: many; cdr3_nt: TGTGCCAGTAGTATGGACCCAACTGAGGGGCCCCAGCATTTT; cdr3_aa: CASSMDPTEGPQHF
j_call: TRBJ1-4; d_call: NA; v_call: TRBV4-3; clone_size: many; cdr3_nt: TGCGCCAGCAGCCAAGAACACCCAGCAGGGCGTAATGAAAAACTGTTTTTT; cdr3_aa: CASSQEHPAGRNEKLFF
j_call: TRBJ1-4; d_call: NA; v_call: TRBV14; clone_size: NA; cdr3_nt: TGTGCCAGCAGCCCGGGACCGGGGATCGGCTTTGCAACTAATGAAAAACTGTTTTTT; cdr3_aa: CASSPGPGIGFATNEKLFF
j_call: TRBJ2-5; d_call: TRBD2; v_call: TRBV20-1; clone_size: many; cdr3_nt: TGCAGTGCGACCCCGACTAGCCAACGGGGCCAAGAGACCCAGTACTTC; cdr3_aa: CSATPTSQRGQETQYF
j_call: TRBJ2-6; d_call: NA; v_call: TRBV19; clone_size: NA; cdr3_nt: TGTGCCAGTAGCCACCAGGGGAACCGTGGGGCCAACGTCCTGACTTTC; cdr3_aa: CASSHQGNRGANVLTF
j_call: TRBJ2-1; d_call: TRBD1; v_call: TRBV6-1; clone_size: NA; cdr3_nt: TGTGCCAGCAGCAGGACAGGGGCCAATGGGCAGTTCTTC; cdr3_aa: CASSRTGANGQFF
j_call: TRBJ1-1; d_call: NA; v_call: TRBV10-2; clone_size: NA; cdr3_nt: TGCGCCAGCAGTGAGTCGATAGGTTCCCTGAACACTGAAGCTTTCTTT; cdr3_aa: CASSESIGSLNTEAFF
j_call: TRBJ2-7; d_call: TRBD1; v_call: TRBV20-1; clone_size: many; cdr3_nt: TGCAGTGCTAGGGACAGGGTTCTCTCCTACGAGCAGTACTTC; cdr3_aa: CSARDRVLSYEQYF
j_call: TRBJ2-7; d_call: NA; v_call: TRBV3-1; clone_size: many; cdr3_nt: TGTGCCAGCAGCCAAGATGCTTTTAGCAGTAACGAGCAGTACTTC; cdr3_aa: CASSQDAFSSNEQYF
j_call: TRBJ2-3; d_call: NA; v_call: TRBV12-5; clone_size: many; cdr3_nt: TGTGCTAGTGGTCCATACAACACAGATACGCAGTATTTT; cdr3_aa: CASGPYNTDTQYF
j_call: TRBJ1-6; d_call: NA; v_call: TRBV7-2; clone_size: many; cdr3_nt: TGTGCCAGCAGCCGAATTGATAATTCACCCCTCCACTTT; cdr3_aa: CASSRIDNSPLHF
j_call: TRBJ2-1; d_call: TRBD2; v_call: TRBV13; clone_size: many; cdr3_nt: TGTGCCAGCCAGTGGCTAGCGGGAGTTAATGAGCAGTTCTTC; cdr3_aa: CASQWLAGVNEQFF
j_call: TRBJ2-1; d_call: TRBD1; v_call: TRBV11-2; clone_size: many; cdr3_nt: TGTGCCAGCAGCTTGTTACAGGGGGCGCATAATGAGCAGTTCTTC; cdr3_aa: CASSLLQGAHNEQFF
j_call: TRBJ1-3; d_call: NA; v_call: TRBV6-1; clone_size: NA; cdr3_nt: TGTGCCAGCAGTACGCTCGGGGTTGGACAGATACACTCTGGAAACACCATATATTTT; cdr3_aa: CASSTLGVGQIHSGNTIYF
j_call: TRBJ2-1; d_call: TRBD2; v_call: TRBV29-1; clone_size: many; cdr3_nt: TGCAGCGTTGGAAAAAGCGGGAGGAATGACCACAATGAGCAGTTCTTC; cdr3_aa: CSVGKSGRNDHNEQFF
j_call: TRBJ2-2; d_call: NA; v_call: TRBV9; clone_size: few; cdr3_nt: TGTGCCAGCAGCGTAGCAAACAGGGCCGGGGAGCTGTTTTTT; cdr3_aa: CASSVANRAGELFF
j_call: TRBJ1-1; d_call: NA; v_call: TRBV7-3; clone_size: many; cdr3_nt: TGTGCCAGCAGCTTATTGGGGGGGTCTAATGAAGCTTTCTTT; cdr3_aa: CASSLLGGSNEAFF
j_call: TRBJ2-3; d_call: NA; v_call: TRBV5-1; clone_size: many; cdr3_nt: TGCGCCAGCAGCTTGCAGGAGGGGGATACGCAGTATTTT; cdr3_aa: CASSLQEGDTQYF
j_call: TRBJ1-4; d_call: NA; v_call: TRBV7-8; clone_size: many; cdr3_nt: TGTGCCAGCAGCTTAAGAGAGGGAACAACTAATGAAAAACTGTTTTTT; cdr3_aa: CASSLREGTTNEKLFF
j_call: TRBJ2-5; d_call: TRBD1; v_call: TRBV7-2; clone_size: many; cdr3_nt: TGTGCCAGCAGCTTACTAGGGGGCTGGGGGGAGACCCAGTACTTC; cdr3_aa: CASSLLGGWGETQYF
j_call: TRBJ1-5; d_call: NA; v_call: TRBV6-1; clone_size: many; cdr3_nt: TGTGCCAGCAAAGGCCAGGGCCCCTATAGCAATCAGCCCCAGCATTTT; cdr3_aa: CASKGQGPYSNQPQHF
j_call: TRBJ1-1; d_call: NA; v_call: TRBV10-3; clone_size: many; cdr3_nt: TGTGCCATCCAAGGCGGGGTGGACACTGAAGCTTTCTTT; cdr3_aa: CAIQGGVDTEAFF
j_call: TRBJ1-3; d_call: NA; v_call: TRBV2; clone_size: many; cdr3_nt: TGTGCCAGCAGTGAGGGGTCTCCCGGAAACACCATATATTTT; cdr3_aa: CASSEGSPGNTIYF
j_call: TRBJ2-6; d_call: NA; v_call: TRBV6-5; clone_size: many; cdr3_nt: TGTGCCAGCAGTTACTCCGGGGGAACTGGGGCCAACGTCCTGACTTTC; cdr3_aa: CASSYSGGTGANVLTF
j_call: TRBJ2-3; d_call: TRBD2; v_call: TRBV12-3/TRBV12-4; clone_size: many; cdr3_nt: TGTGCCAGCAGTTGGGGGGGGGGCACAGATACGCAGTATTTT; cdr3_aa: CASSWGGGTDTQYF
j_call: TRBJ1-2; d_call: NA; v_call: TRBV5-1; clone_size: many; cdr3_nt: TGCGCCAGCAGCTTGAGGGGATCAAGTGTCGACTACACCTTC; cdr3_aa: CASSLRGSSVDYTF
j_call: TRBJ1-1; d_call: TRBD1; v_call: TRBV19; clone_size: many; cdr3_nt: TGTGCCAGTAGTGGCCGTCGTGAAGCTCGACAGGGAGTCTTAAGAAACACTGAAGCTTTCTTT; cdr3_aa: CASSGRREARQGVLRNTEAFF
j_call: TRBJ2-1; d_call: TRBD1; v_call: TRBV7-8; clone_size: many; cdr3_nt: TGTGCCAGCCGAGGTGGGACAGGGGGCAATGAGCAGTTCTTC; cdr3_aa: CASRGGTGGNEQFF
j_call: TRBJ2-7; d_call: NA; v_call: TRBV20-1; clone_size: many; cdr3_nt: TGCAGTGCTAGAGTTAGGGGGGTATACGAGCAGTACTTC; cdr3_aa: CSARVRGVYEQYF